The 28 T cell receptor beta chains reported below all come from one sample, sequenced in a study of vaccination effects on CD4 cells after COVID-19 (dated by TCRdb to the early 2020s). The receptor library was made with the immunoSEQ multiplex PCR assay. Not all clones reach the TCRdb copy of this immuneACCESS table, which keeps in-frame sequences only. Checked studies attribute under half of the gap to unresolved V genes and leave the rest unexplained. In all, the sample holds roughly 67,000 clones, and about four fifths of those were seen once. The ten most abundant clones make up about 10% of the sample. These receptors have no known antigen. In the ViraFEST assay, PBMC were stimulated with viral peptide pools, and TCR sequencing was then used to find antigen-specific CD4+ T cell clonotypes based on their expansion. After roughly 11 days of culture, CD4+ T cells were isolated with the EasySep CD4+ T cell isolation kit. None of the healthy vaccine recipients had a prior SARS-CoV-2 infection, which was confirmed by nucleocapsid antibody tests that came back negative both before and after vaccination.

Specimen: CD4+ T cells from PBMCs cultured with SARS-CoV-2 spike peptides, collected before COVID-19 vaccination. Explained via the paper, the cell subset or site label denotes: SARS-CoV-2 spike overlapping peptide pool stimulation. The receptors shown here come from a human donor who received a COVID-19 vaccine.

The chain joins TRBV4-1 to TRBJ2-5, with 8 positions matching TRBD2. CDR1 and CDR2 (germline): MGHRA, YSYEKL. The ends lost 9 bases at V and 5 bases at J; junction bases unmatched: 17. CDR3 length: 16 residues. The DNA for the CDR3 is TGCGCCAGAGGCCCGCGACTAGCGAGCCTCGGGGAGACCCAGTACTTC. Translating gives CARGPRLASLGETQYF.

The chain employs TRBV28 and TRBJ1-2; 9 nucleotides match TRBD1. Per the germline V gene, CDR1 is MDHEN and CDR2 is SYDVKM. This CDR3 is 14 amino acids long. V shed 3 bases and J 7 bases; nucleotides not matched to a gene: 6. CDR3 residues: CASSFPDRGGGYTF. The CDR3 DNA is TGTGCCAGCAGTTTCCCTGACAGGGGGGGTGGCTACACCTTC.

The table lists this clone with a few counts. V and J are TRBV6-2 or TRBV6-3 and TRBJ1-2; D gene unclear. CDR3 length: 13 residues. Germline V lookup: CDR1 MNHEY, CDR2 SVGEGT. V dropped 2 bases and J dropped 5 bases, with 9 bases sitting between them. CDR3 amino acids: CASSYAGIYGYTF. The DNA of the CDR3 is TGTGCCAGCAGTTACGCAGGAATTTATGGCTACACCTTC.

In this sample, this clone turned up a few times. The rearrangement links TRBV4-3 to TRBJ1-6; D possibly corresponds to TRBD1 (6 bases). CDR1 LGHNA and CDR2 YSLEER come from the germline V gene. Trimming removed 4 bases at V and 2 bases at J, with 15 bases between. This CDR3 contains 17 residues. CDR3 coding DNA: TGCGCCAGCAGCCCGACGTGGGGGGCCACCTATAATTCACCCCTCCACTTT. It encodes CASSPTWGATYNSPLHF.

CDR3 nucleotide sequence: TGTGCCAGCAGCTTAAGGGGGGGTCAAAGCACAGATACGCAGTATTTT. This sequence encodes CASSLRGGQSTDTQYF. The chain is built from TRBV7-3 and TRBJ2-3; 7 bases map to TRBD2. The CDR3 is 16 amino acids. Trimming cost V 1 base and J 0 bases; bases outside gene matches: 4. CDR1 is SGHTA, CDR2 FQGTGA, per germline.

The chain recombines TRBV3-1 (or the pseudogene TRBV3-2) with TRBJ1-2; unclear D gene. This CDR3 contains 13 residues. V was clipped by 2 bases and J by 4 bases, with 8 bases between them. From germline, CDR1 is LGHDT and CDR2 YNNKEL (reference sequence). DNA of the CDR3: TGTGCCAGCAGCCAAAATCAAGGCTATGGCTACACCTTC. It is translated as CASSQNQGYGYTF.

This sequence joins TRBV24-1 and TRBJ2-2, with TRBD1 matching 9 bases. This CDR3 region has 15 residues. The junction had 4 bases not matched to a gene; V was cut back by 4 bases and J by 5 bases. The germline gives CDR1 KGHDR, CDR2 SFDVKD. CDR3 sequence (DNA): TGTGCCACCAGTGAGCCGGGACAGGGAACCGGGGAGCTGTTTTTT. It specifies CATSEPGQGTGELFF.

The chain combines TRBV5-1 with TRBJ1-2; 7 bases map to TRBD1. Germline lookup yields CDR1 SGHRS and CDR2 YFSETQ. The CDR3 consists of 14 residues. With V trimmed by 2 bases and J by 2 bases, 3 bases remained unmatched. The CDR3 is CASSLQGNNYGYTF. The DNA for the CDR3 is TGCGCCAGCAGCTTACAGGGGAACAACTATGGCTACACCTTC.

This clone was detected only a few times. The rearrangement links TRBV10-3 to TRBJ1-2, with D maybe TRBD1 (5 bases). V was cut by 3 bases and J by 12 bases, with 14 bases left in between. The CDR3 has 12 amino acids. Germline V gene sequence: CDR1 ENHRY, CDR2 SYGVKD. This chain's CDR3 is CAISDTRVGHTF. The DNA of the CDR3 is TGTGCCATCAGTGATACCAGGGTGGGGCACACCTTC.

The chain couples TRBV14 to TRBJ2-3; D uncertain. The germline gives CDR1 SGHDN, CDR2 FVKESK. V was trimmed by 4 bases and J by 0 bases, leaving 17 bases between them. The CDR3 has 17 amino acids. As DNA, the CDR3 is TGTGCCAGCAGCCGGACCCCAGGTTTCACTAGCACAGATACGCAGTATTTT. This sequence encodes CASSRTPGFTSTDTQYF.

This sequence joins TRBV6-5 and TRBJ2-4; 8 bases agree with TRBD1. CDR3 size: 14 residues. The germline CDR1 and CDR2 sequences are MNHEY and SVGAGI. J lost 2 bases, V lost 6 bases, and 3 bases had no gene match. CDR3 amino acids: CASRRQGSKNIQYF. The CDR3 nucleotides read TGTGCCAGCAGACGACAGGGGTCCAAAAACATTCAGTACTTC.

In nucleotides, the CDR3 is TGCGCCAGCAGTACCCTTCGATCGCGTAGGCTGGCTGAAGCTTTCTTT. Translated: CASSTLRSRRLAEAFF. J is TRBJ1-1 and V is TRBV10-1; D remains ambiguous. Trimming shortened V by 5 bases and J by 6 bases, and 22 bases separated the two germline ends. Per the germline V gene, CDR1 is WNHNN and CDR2 is SYGVQD (reference sequence). CDR3 size: 16 residues.

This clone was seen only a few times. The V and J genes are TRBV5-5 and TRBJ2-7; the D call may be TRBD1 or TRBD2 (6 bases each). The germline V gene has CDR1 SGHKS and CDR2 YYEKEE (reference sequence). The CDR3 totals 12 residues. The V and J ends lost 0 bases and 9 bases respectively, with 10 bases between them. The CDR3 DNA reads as TGTGCCAGCAGCTTGGCCGGGGGCTGGCAGTACGTC. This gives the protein CASSLAGGWQYV.

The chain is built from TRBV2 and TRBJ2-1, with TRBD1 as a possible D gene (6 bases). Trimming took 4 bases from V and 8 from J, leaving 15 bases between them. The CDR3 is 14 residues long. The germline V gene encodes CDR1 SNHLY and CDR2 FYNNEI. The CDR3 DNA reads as TGTGCCAGCAGTGTGGGGGCAAGTGGGGATGAGCAGTTCTTC. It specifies CASSVGASGDEQFF. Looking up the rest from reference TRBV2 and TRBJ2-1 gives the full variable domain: EPEVTQTPSHQVTQMGQEVILRCVPISNHLYFYWYRQILGQKVEFLVSFYNNEISEKSEIFDDQFSVERPDGSNFTLKIRSTKLEDSAMYFCASSVGASGDEQFFGPGTRLTVL.

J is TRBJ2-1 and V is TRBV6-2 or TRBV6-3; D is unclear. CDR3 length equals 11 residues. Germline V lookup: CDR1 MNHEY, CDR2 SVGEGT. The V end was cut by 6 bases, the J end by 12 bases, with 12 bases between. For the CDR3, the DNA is TGTGCCAGCAGCACGACTCGAACGCAGTTCTTC. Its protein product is CASSTTRTQFF.

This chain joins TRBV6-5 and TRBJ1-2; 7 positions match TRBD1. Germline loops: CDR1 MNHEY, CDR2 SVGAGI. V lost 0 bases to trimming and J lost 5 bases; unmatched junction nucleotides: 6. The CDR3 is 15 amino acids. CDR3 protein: CASSYSGQRAYGYTF. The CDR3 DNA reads TGTGCCAGCAGTTACTCGGGACAGAGAGCTTATGGCTACACCTTC.

The CDR3 nucleotides read TGTGCCAGCAGCCAACTACCTTCTGAGGCCCCAGATACGCAGTATTTT. Protein sequence: CASSQLPSEAPDTQYF. J is TRBJ2-3 and V is TRBV3-1 (or the pseudogene TRBV3-2); D is ambiguous. CDR3 length equals 16 residues. The V and J ends lost 2 bases and 4 bases respectively, with 16 bases between them. The germline V gene has CDR1 LGHDT and CDR2 YNNKEL (reference sequence).

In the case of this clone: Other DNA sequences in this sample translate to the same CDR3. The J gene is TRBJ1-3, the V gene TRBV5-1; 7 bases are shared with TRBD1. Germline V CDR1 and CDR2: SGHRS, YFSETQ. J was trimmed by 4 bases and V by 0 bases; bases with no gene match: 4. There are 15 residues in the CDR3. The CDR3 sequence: CASSLVPGGGNTIYF. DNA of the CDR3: TGCGCCAGCAGCTTGGTCCCAGGGGGAGGAAACACCATATATTTT.

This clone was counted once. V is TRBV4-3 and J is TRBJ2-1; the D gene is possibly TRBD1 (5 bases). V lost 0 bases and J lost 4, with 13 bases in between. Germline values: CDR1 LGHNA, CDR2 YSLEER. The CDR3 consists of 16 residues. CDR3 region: CASSQDTGAVYNEQFF. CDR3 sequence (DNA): TGCGCCAGCAGCCAAGATACTGGGGCGGTATACAATGAGCAGTTCTTC.

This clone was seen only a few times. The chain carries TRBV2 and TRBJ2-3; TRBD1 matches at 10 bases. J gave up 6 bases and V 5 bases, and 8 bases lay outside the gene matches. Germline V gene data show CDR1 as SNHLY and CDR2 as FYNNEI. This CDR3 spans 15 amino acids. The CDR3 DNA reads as TGTGCCAGCAGTTTCCGGGACAGGGGTCGGGATACGCAGTATTTT. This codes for CASSFRDRGRDTQYF.

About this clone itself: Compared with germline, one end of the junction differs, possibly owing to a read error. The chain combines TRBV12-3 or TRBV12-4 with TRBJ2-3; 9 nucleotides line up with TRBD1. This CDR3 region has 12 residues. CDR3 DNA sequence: TGTGCCAGCAGTTTGTCGGACAGGGGCTCTTTTTTT. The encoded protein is CASSLSDRGSFF.

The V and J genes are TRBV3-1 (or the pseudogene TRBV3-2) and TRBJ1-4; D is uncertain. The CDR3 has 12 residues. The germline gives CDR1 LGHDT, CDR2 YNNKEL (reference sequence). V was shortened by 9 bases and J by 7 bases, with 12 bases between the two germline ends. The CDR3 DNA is TGTGCCAGAGGACGTTCGGGTGAAAAACTGTTTTTT. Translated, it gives CARGRSGEKLFF.

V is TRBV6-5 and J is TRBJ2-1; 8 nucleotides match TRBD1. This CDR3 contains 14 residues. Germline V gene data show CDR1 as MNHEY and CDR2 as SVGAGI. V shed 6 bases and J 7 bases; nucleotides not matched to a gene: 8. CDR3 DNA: TGTGCCAGCAGCCTTACGGACAGGGTTAATGAGCAGTTCTTC. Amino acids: CASSLTDRVNEQFF.

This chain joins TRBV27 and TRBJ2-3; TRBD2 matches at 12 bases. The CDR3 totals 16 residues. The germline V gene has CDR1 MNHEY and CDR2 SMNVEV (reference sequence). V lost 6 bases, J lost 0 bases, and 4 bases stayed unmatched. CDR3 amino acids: CASRRLAGASTDTQYF. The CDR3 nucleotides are TGTGCCAGCAGAAGACTAGCGGGGGCCAGCACAGATACGCAGTATTTT.

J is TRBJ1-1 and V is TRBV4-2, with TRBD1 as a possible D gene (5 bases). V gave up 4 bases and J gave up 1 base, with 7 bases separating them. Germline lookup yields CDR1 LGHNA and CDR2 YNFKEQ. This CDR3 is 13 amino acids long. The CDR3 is CASSRDPNTEAFF. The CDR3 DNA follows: TGTGCCAGCAGCCGGGACCCGAACACTGAAGCTTTCTTT.

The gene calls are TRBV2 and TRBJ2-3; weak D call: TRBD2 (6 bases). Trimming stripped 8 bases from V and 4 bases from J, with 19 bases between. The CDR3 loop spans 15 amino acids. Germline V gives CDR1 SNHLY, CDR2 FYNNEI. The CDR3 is CASSGVGGGADTQYF. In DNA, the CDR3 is TGTGCCAGCTCCGGCGTGGGGGGTGGGGCAGATACGCAGTATTTT.

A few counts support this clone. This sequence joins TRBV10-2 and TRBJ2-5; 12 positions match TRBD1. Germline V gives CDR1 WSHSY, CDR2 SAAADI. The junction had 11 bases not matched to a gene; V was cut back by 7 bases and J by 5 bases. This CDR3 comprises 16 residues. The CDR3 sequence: CASNPTGQGARETQYF. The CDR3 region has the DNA TGCGCCAGCAACCCAACGGGACAGGGGGCCCGGGAGACCCAGTACTTC.

The CDR3 sequence is CASNTILYTEAFF. DNA of the CDR3: TGTGCCAGCAACACCATTCTATACACTGAAGCTTTCTTT. The V call is TRBV2, the J call TRBJ1-1; D is unclear. Trimming stripped 7 bases from V and 3 bases from J, with 12 bases between. Per the germline V gene, CDR1 is SNHLY and CDR2 is FYNNEI. CDR3 size: 13 residues.